This T cell receptor beta chain was captured by sequencing in a study of T cell responses to AZD1222 COVID-19 vaccine. Generated by immunoSEQ multiplex PCR, the TCRdb table keeps only in-frame clones and is missing some. The sample records roughly 58,000 clones, more than 80% being singletons. Regarding this clone: Its antigen remains unknown.

Findings and limits, study-wide: Mostly white British, mostly female donors; authors suggested clonal diversity may be underestimated. The breadth and depth of Spike-specific TCRs increased once two AZD1222 doses had been given. Among spike-specific TCRs, nearly half reportedly target unmutated variant regions.

The germline CDR1 and CDR2 sequences are SGHDN and FVKESK. The germline V and J ends were trimmed by 4 bases and 0 bases, with 16 bases remaining between them. The CDR3 is 16 residues long. This TCR derives from an adult in good health. This chain joins TRBV14 and TRBJ2-7; D perhaps matches TRBD1 (6 bases). Sample: peripheral blood, taken on day 0 of MenACWY control vaccination. The CDR3 loop reads CASSLETGYSSYEQYF. For the CDR3, the DNA is TGTGCCAGCAGCCTCGAGACAGGCTATTCCTCCTACGAGCAGTACTTC.